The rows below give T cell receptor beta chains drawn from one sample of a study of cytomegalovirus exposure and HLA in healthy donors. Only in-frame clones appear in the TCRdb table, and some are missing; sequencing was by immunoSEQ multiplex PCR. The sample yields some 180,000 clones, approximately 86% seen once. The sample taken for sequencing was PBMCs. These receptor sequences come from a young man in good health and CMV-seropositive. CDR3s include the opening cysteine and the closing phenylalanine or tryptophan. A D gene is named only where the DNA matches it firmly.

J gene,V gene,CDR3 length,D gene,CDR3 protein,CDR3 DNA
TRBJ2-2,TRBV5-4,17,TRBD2,CASSLGGGRLNTGELFF,TGTGCCAGCAGCTTGGGGGGCGGGAGGCTCAACACCGGGGAGCTGTTTTTT
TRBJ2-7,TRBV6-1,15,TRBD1,CASSNAGTGGLEQYF,TGTGCCAGCAGTAACGCCGGGACAGGGGGCTTGGAGCAGTACTTC
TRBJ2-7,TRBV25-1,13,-,CASSEIGRYEQYF,TGTGCCAGCAGTGAAATAGGTCGCTACGAGCAGTACTTC
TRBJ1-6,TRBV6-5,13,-,CASSSSMGSPLHF,TGTGCCAGCAGTTCCTCCATGGGCTCACCCCTCCACTTT
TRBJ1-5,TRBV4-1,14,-,CASETAISNQPQHF,TGCGCCAGCGAGACAGCGATTAGCAATCAGCCCCAGCATTTT
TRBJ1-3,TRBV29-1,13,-,CSVRWGAGNTIYF,TGCAGCGTTCGATGGGGGGCTGGAAACACCATATATTTT
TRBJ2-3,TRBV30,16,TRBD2,CAWSEISGGAKDTQYF,TGTGCCTGGAGTGAGATTAGCGGGGGGGCCAAAGATACGCAGTATTTT
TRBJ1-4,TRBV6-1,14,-,CASSEGATNEKLFF,TGTGCCAGCAGTGAGGGTGCAACTAATGAAAAACTGTTTTTT
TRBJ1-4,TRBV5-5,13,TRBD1,CASTIQGNEKLFF,TGTGCCAGCACCATACAGGGGAATGAAAAACTGTTTTTT
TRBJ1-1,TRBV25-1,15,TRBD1,CASSERGRGRGEAFF,TGTGCCAGCAGTGAAAGGGGGCGGGGGCGCGGTGAAGCTTTCTTT
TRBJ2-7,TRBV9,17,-,CASSAGLLADSSYEQYF,TGTGCCAGCAGCGCGGGACTCCTCGCGGATAGCTCCTACGAGCAGTACTTC
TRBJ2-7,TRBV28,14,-,CASSFDGGSYEQYF,TGTGCCAGCAGTTTTGATGGTGGCTCCTACGAGCAGTACTTC
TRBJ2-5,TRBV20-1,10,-,CSAGERTQYF,TGCAGTGCTGGAGAGAGGACCCAGTACTTC
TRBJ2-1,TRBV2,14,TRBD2,CASSETSGKNEQFF,TGTGCCAGCAGTGAAACTAGCGGGAAGAATGAGCAGTTCTTC
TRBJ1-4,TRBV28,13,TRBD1,CASFSWDSEKLFF,TGTGCCAGCTTCTCATGGGACAGTGAAAAACTGTTTTTT
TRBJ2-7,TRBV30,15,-,CAWSLGTLASYEQYF,TGTGCCTGGAGTCTTGGGACCCTAGCCTCCTACGAGCAGTACTTC
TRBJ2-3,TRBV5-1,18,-,CASSFGGLAGESTDTQYF,TGCGCCAGCAGCTTCGGTGGTTTGGCAGGGGAGAGCACAGATACGCAGTATTTT
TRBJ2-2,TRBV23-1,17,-,CASSQWGAPNITGELFF,TGCGCCAGCAGTCAATGGGGCGCGCCTAATATCACCGGGGAGCTGTTTTTT
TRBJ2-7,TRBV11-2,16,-,CASSLDGGRSSYEQYF,TGTGCCAGCAGCTTAGATGGGGGCCGCTCCTCCTACGAGCAGTACTTC
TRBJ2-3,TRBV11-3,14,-,CASSLLASTDTQYF,TGTGCCAGCAGCTTATTGGCTAGCACAGATACGCAGTATTTT
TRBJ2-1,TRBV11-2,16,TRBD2,CASSLVGLAGEGGQFF,TGTGCCAGCAGCTTAGTGGGACTAGCGGGAGAAGGCGGGCAGTTCTTC
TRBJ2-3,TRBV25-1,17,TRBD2,CASRGLVTSGSTDTQYF,TGTGCCAGCAGGGGGCTCGTTACTAGCGGGAGCACAGATACGCAGTATTTT
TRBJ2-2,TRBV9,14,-,CASSVEGTYGELFF,TGTGCCAGCAGCGTAGAAGGGACGTACGGGGAGCTGTTTTTT
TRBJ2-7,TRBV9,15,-,CASSEGGATSYEQYF,TGTGCCAGCAGCGAGGGGGGAGCGACTTCCTACGAGCAGTACTTC
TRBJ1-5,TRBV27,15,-,CASSPLGEGNQPQHF,TGTGCCAGCAGTCCCTTGGGGGAGGGAAATCAGCCCCAGCATTTT
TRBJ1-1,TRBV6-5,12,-,CATQGLNTEAFF,TGTGCCACGCAGGGACTGAACACTGAAGCTTTCTTT
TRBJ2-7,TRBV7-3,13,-,CASSLSYSYEQYF,TGTGCCAGCAGCTTATCCTACAGCTACGAGCAGTACTTC